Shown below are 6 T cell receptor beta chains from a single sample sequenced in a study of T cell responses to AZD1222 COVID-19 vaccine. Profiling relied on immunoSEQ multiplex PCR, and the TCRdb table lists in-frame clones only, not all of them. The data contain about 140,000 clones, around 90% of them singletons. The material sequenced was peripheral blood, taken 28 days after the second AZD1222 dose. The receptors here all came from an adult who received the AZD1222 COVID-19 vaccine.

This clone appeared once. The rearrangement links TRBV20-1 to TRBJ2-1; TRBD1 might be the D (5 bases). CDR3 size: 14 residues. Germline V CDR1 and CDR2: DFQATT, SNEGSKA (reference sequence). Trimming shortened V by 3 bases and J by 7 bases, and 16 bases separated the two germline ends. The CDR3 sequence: CSASSRGALNEQFF. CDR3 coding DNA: TGCAGTGCTAGTTCAAGGGGCGCTTTAAATGAGCAGTTCTTC.

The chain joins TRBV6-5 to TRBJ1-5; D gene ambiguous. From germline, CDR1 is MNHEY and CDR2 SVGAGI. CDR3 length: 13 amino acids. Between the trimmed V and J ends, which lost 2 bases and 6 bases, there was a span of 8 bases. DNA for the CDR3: TGTGCCAGCAGTTACGACCGGGGTCAGCCCCAGCATTTT. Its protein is CASSYDRGQPQHF.

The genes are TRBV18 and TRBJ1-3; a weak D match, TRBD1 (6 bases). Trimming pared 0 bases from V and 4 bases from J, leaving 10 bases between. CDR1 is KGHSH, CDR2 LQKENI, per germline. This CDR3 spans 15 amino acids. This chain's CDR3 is CASSPPTRGGNTIYF. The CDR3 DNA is TGTGCCAGCTCACCACCGACGAGGGGGGGAAACACCATATATTTT.

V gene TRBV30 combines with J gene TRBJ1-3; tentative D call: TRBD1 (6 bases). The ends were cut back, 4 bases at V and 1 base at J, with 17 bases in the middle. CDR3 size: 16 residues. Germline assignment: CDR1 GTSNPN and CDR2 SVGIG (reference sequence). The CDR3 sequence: CAWTSTRGGSGNTIYF. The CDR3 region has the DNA TGTGCCTGGACCTCGACCAGGGGTGGGTCTGGAAACACCATATATTTT.

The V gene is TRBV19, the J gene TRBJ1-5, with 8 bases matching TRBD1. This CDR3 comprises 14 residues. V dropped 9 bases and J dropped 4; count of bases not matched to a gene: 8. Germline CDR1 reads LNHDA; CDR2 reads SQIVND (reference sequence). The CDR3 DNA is TGTGCCAGCCGAGGACAGGGCTGGAATCAGCCCCAGCATTTT. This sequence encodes CASRGQGWNQPQHF.

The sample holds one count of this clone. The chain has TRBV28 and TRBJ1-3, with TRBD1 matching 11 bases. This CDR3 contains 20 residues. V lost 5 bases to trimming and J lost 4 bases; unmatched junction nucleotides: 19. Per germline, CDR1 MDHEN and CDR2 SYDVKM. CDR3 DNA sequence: TGTGCCAGCAGTCCCCGTTGGGGACAGGGGGGACTATCCCTAGGAAACACCATATATTTT. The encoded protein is CASSPRWGQGGLSLGNTIYF.